This T cell receptor beta chain originates from a study of early T cells in non-severe SARS-CoV-2 infection. Background on the study: Sequenced material consisted of bulk RNA (from unsorted whole blood), and chains were unpaired. Study-level points and caveats: Lookups in VDJdb leaned toward anti-spike CD8 responses and missed private and CD4 specificities.

There are a few counts of this clonotype. Its antigen is as yet unknown. TCRdb reanalysed the 5' RACE reads using MiXCR and keeps one entry per CDR3 protein. The sample has fewer than 85,000 distinct CDR3 sequences, less than 15% seen once. The receptor's source is an adult who was a healthcare worker with PCR-confirmed SARS-CoV-2 infection or an uninfected control (not recorded which). Sequenced: whole blood.

The CDR3 nucleotides are TGTGCCAGTGGAAGCGGGGGCCAAGAGACCCAGTACTTC. Residues: CASGSGGQETQYF. The J gene is TRBJ2-5, the V gene TRBV3-1; TRBD2 aligns across 8 bases. V lost 9 bases, J lost 1 base, and 4 bases stayed unmatched. Germline CDR1 and CDR2: LGHDT and YNNKEL (reference sequence). The CDR3 loop spans 13 amino acids.